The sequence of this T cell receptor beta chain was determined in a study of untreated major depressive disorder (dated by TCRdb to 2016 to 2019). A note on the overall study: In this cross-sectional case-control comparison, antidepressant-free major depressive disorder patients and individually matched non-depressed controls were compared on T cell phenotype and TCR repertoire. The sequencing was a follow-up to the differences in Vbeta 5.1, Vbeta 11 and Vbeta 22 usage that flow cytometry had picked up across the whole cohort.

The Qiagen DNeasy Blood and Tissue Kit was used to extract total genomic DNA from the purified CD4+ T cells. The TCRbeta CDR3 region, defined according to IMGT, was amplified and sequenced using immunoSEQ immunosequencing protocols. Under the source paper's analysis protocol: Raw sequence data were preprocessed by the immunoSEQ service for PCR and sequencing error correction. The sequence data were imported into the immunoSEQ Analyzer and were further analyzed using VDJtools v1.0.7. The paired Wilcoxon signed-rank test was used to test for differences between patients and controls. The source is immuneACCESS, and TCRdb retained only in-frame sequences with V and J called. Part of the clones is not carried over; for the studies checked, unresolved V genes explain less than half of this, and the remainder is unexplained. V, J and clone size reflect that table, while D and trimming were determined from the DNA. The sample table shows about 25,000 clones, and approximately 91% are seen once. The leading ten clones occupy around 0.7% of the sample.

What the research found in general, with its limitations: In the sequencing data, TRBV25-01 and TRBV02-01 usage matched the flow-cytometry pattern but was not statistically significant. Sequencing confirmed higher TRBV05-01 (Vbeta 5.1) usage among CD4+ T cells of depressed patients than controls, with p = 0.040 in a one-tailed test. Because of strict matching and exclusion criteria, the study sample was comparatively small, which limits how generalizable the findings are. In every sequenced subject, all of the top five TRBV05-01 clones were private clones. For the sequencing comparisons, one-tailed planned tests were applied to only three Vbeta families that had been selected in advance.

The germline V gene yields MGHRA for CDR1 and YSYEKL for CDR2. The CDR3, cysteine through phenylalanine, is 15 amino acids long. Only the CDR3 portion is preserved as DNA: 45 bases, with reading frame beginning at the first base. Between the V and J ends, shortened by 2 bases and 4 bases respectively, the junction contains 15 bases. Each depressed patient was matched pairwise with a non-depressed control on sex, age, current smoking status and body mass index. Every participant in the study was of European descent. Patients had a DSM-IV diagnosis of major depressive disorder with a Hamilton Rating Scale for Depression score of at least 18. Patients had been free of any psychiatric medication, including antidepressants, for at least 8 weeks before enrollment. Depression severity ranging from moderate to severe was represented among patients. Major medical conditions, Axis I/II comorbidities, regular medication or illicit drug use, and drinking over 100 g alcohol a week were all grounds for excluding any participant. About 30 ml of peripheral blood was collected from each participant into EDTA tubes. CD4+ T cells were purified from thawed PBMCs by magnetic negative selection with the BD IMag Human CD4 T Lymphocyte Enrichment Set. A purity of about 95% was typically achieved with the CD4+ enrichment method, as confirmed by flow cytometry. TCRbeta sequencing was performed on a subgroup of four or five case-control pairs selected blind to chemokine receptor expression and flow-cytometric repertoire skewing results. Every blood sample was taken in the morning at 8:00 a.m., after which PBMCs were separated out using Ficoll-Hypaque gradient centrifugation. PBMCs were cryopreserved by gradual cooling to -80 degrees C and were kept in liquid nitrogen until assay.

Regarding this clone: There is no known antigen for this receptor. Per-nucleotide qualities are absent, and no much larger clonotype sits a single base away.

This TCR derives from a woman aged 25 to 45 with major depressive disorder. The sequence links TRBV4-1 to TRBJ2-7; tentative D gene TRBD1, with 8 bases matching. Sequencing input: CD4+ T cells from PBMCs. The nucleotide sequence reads TGCGCCAGCAGCCAAACTACAGGGGGGGGATACGAGCAGTACTTC. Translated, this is CASSQTTGGGYEQYF.